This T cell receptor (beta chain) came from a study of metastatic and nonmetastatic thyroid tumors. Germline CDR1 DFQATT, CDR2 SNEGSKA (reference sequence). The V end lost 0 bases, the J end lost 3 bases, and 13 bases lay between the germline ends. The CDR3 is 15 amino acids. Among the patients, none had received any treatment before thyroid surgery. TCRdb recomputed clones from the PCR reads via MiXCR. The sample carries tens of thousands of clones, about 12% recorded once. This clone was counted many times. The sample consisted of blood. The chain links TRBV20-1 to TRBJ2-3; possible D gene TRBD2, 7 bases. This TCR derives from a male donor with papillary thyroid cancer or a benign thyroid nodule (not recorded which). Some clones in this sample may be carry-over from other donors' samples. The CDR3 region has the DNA TGCAGTGCTAGAGATCCCGGGGGGCCGACAGATACGCAGTATTTT. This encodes CSARDPGGPTDTQYF.